Below, 15 T cell receptor beta chains from the same sample are listed, as sequenced in a study of cytomegalovirus exposure and HLA in healthy donors. With 60 Vbeta and 13 Jbeta primers, the PCR was carried out. The repertoire was sequenced with immunoSEQ multiplex PCR; TCRdb's copy has only in-frame clones and lacks some. The sample lists some 150,000 clones, approximately 80% seen once, with 5.5% to 8% in the top ten. The source material was PBMCs. These receptors came from a woman under 40 in good health and CMV-seropositive.

This clone came up a few times. The rearrangement joins TRBV30 to TRBJ2-4; no clear D. With 5 bases removed from V and 6 bases from J, the gap between germline ends came to 8 bases. CDR3 length equals 11 residues. Germline V gives CDR1 GTSNPN, CDR2 SVGIG (reference sequence). The CDR3 region has the DNA TGTGCCTGGGGGCTCGGAAACATTCAGTACTTC. Its translation: CAWGLGNIQYF.

The rearrangement uses TRBV29-1 and TRBJ1-1; 8 bases agree with TRBD1. The CDR3 runs to 15 residues. Losses at the gene ends were 3 bases for V and 5 bases for J; bases not matched to a gene: 11. Germline V CDR1 and CDR2: SQVTM, ANQGSEA. The CDR3, as DNA: TGCAGCGTTGAGGTCAGGGGGCAATCGAGGACTGAAGCTTTCTTT. This translates into CSVEVRGQSRTEAFF.

The gene calls are TRBV27 and TRBJ2-5; 7 nucleotides align to TRBD1. The DNA end is a closer match to TRBJ2-7, so the J assignment may be wrong. From germline, CDR1 is MNHEY and CDR2 SMNVEV (reference sequence). There are 16 residues in the CDR3. CDR3 DNA: TGTGCCAGCAGTCCGTCACAGGGGAACGAAGGCTACGAGCAGTACTTC. Translation: CASSPSQGNEGYEQYF.

The J gene is TRBJ2-2, the V gene TRBV28; possible D gene TRBD1, 6 bases. This CDR3 region has 17 residues. V was cut by 9 bases and J by 0 bases, with 20 bases left in between. CDR1 is MDHEN, CDR2 SYDVKM, per germline. Written as DNA, the CDR3 is TGTGCCAGTACGACCCTTGGGACACACGCGAACACCGGGGAGCTGTTTTTT. This encodes CASTTLGTHANTGELFF.

The V call is TRBV5-5, the J call TRBJ1-1; maybe TRBD1 (6 bases). Trimming took off 1 base at V and 1 base at J, with 8 bases between the two ends. This CDR3 comprises 14 residues. The germline V gene encodes CDR1 SGHKS and CDR2 YYEKEE (reference sequence). CDR3 sequence: CASSLSGQNTEAFF. The CDR3 DNA sequence: TGTGCCAGCAGCTTGTCGGGACAGAACACTGAAGCTTTCTTT.

The rearrangement links TRBV5-5 to TRBJ2-7, with 8 positions matching TRBD1. The CDR3 has 17 residues. V trimming: 0 bases; J trimming: 5 bases; junction bases outside the gene matches: 13. Germline CDR1 and CDR2: SGHKS and YYEKEE (reference sequence). CDR3 DNA sequence: TGTGCCAGCAGCTTGGCGCCCTGGGGGGCAGGGGGCAACGAGCAGTACTTC. It translates to CASSLAPWGAGGNEQYF.

In its sample, this clone was seen a few times. The chain joins TRBV6-1 to TRBJ1-6, with no clear D. V lost 2 bases to trimming and J lost 7 bases, with 9 bases between them. CDR3 length: 14 amino acids. The V gene's germline CDR1 is MNHNS and CDR2 SASEGT. For the CDR3, the DNA is TGTGCCAGCAGTGAATGGGCGTTCAATTCACCCCTCCACTTT. Amino acids: CASSEWAFNSPLHF.

CDR3 sequence reads: CASSLGHQPQHF. Written as DNA, the CDR3 is TGTGCCAGCAGCTTAGGACACCAGCCCCAGCATTTT. The V call is TRBV5-6, the J call TRBJ1-5, with D perhaps matching TRBD1 (5 bases). CDR1 and CDR2 (germline): SGHDT, YYEEEE. The CDR3 loop spans 12 amino acids. Trimming took off 2 bases at V and 7 bases at J, with 7 bases between the two ends.

The chain employs TRBV4-3 and TRBJ2-3, with TRBD1 matching 7 bases. V gave up 4 bases and J gave up 3 bases; unmatched junction bases: 4. Germline lookup yields CDR1 LGHNA and CDR2 YSLEER. CDR3 length: 14 residues. The CDR3 coding sequence is TGCGCCAGCAGCCCCCAGGACAGGACAGATACGCAGTATTTT. Amino acids: CASSPQDRTDTQYF.

The chain is built from TRBV2 and TRBJ2-7; the D is unclear. V shed 4 bases and J shed 10 bases, with 11 bases lying between them. This CDR3 has 11 residues. Per the germline V gene, CDR1 is SNHLY and CDR2 is FYNNEI. The CDR3 region is CASSGAQNQYF. CDR3 DNA: TGTGCCAGCAGTGGAGCCCAGAATCAGTACTTC.

The rearrangement joins TRBV7-2 to TRBJ2-1; no firm D call. There are 15 residues in the CDR3. Trimming left V 1 base short and J 0 bases short, with 7 bases between. CDR1 is SGHTA, CDR2 FQGNSA, per germline. This chain's CDR3 is CASSLVIGSYNEQFF. CDR3 in DNA: TGTGCCAGCAGCTTAGTTATCGGCTCCTACAATGAGCAGTTCTTC.

This chain joins TRBV4-2 and TRBJ1-5, with D unclear. From germline, CDR1 is LGHNA and CDR2 YNFKEQ. The CDR3 consists of 15 residues. V was cut by 1 base and J by 4 bases, with 11 bases left in between. For the CDR3, the DNA is TGTGCCAGCAGCCAAGGGTTGGCGGGGAATCAGCCCCAGCATTTT. This sequence encodes CASSQGLAGNQPQHF.

This clone was counted between two and nine times. The chain links TRBV25-1 to TRBJ1-5, with D possibly being TRBD1 (5 bases). Looked up from germline, CDR1 is MGHDK and CDR2 is SYGVNS. The CDR3 loop spans 15 amino acids. The ends were cut back, 9 bases at V and 0 bases at J, with 15 bases in the middle. CDR3 sequence (DNA): TGTGCCAGTTTTAACAGGAGATATAGCAATCAGCCCCAGCATTTT. Its protein product is CASFNRRYSNQPQHF.

The rearrangement uses TRBV29-1 and TRBJ1-4; a possible D gene is TRBD1 (6 bases). Germline CDR1 reads SQVTM; CDR2 reads ANQGSEA. This CDR3 region has 13 residues. Trimming cost V 6 bases and J 3 bases, with 11 bases left between them. The CDR3 DNA is TGCAGCGTAAAGGGACACGCTAATGAAAAACTGTTTTTT. It yields the protein CSVKGHANEKLFF.

V usage is TRBV6-5 and J usage is TRBJ2-7; a weak D match, TRBD2 (6 bases). This CDR3 is built from 14 residues. The ends were cut back, 2 bases at V and 2 bases at J, with 10 bases in the middle. Per the germline V gene, CDR1 is MNHEY and CDR2 is SVGAGI. In nucleotides, the CDR3 is TGTGCCAGCAGTTACGGAGGGGTGACCTACGAGCAGTACTTC. The encoded protein is CASSYGGVTYEQYF.